The clone carrying this T cell receptor (beta chain) was observed at least ten times. This entry belongs to a study of spatial heterogeneity in lung cancer. TCRdb reanalysed the 5' RACE reads using MiXCR and keeps one entry per CDR3 protein. The table includes about 48,000 distinct CDR3 sequences, over 4.5% detected once. Documented time point: sample taken at primary tumor resection. Extraction of whole RNA from tumor, nontumor lung or frozen PBMC preceded unsorted sequencing. Trimming stripped 5 bases from V and 0 bases from J, with 16 bases between. Germline V lookup: CDR1 DFQATT, CDR2 SNEGSKA (reference sequence). The CDR3 is made up of 16 amino acids.

This TCR came from a male donor with early-stage non-small cell lung cancer. This chain joins TRBV20-1 and TRBJ2-2; possibly TRBD2 for D (7 bases). The material was PBMCs, obtained at surgery. The chain's CDR3 is CSALGGLAANTGELFF. The CDR3 DNA is TGCAGTGCTCTCGGGGGGCTAGCGGCGAACACCGGGGAGCTGTTTTTT.